This T cell receptor beta chain was sequenced during a study of shared clonotypes between healthy human individuals. The overall study: Each donor's CD8 memory used one plate, CD8 naive two, each CD4 subset three. Study outcomes and limitations: It was the few donors that limited the genetic and exposure-history diversity represented. Sampling was confined to blood; repertoires within tissues likely differ.

About this clone: What it binds is not known.

Clones were sequenced by immunoSEQ multiplex PCR, and TCRdb holds only the in-frame ones, with some missing. Here the sample spans fewer than 3 million clones, 85% to 95% being singletons. The source material was naive CD4+ T cells from PBMCs. Stated subset: CD45RA+ positively selected. This receptor was taken from a man between 18 and 29 years old in good health. Some clones in this sample may be carry-over from other donors' samples.

DNA of the CDR3: TGTGCCAGCAGTTCCCCAGGGGGGGGGTTGCTGTTTTTT. Residues: CASSSPGGGLLFF. This sequence joins TRBV28 and TRBJ1-4; 7 positions agree with TRBD1. Germline V gives CDR1 MDHEN, CDR2 SYDVKM. This CDR3 region has 13 residues. The junction had 10 bases not matched to a gene; V was cut back by 4 bases and J by 14 bases.